Each of the 9 T cell receptor beta chains below was sequenced from the same sample in a study of blood T cell repertoires in COVID-19. Profiling relied on immunoSEQ multiplex PCR, and the TCRdb table lists in-frame clones only, not all of them. This table has around 61,000 clones, roughly 81% appearing once. The sequenced sample was peripheral blood. The origin of the receptors is an elderly man with acute or convalescent COVID-19.

The rearrangement uses TRBV5-4 and TRBJ2-2; perhaps TRBD2 as D (6 bases). Trimming took off 4 bases at V and 2 bases at J, with 9 bases between the two ends. Germline lookup yields CDR1 SGHNT and CDR2 YYREEE (reference sequence). The CDR3 runs 14 residues. The CDR3 here is CASSRDFNTGELFF. In DNA form, the CDR3 reads TGTGCCAGCAGCCGGGACTTTAACACCGGGGAGCTGTTTTTT.

The genes are TRBV9 and TRBJ2-1, with D maybe TRBD2 (5 bases). V lost 4 bases to trimming and J lost 0 bases, with 11 bases between them. Germline V gene sequence: CDR1 SGDLS, CDR2 YYNGEE. The CDR3 is 15 residues long. This chain's CDR3 is CASSLGLASYNEQFF. DNA for the CDR3: TGTGCCAGCAGCCTCGGGCTAGCCTCCTACAATGAGCAGTTCTTC.

The count of this clone is one. J is TRBJ2-5 and V is TRBV4-3; TRBD2 aligns across 14 bases. The germline V gene encodes CDR1 LGHNA and CDR2 YSLEER. This CDR3 is built from 16 residues. Losses at the gene ends were 4 bases for V and 3 bases for J; bases not matched to a gene: 4. The CDR3 reads CASSLRLAGGEETQYF. Written as DNA, the CDR3 is TGCGCCAGCAGCCTTAGACTAGCGGGGGGGGAAGAGACCCAGTACTTC.

This chain links TRBV6-4 with TRBJ2-5; D is ambiguous. With 10 bases removed from V and 4 bases from J, the gap between germline ends came to 16 bases. CDR1 is MRHNA, CDR2 SNTAGT, per germline. The CDR3 has 13 residues. This CDR3 reads CANRYRIGETQYF. The CDR3 nucleotides read TGTGCCAACCGTTACCGAATCGGAGAGACCCAGTACTTC.

The chain combines TRBV11-3 with TRBJ1-6, with D unresolved. Germline V CDR1 and CDR2: SGHNT, YENEEA. The length of the CDR3 is 13 residues. Trimming took 4 bases from V and 10 from J, leaving 11 bases between them. CDR3 in DNA: TGTGCCAGCAGCTCCACGGGTCGCTCACCCCTCCACTTT. Translation: CASSSTGRSPLHF.

The chain carries TRBV24-1 and TRBJ2-5, with TRBD2 identical over 9 bases. Germline CDR1 and CDR2: KGHDR and SFDVKD. This CDR3 has 17 amino acids. J was trimmed by 3 bases and V by 3 bases; bases with no gene match: 10. The CDR3 loop is CATSDTLGGGAEETQYF. The CDR3 bases are TGTGCCACCAGTGATACCCTTGGCGGGGGGGCCGAAGAGACCCAGTACTTC.

V gene TRBV19 combines with J gene TRBJ1-5; maybe TRBD1 (5 bases). Trimming took off 2 bases at V and 3 bases at J, with 14 bases between the two ends. Germline V lookup: CDR1 LNHDA, CDR2 SQIVND (reference sequence). The CDR3 is 16 amino acids. The CDR3: CASSIRAGTDNQPQHF. As DNA, the CDR3 is TGTGCCAGTAGTATAAGGGCGGGGACGGACAATCAGCCCCAGCATTTT.

V gene TRBV19 combines with J gene TRBJ2-5, with TRBD2 identical over 13 bases. J was trimmed by 2 bases and V by 3 bases; bases with no gene match: 6. This CDR3 region has 17 residues. CDR1 and CDR2 (germline): LNHDA, SQIVND (reference sequence). CDR3 DNA: TGTGCCAGTAGTATGGGACTAGCGGGGACCTTTCAAGAGACCCAGTACTTC. It codes for CASSMGLAGTFQETQYF.

This clone was recorded only once. The rearrangement links TRBV19 to TRBJ2-1; 7 positions agree with TRBD2. Germline CDR1 and CDR2: LNHDA and SQIVND (reference sequence). The CDR3 is made up of 14 amino acids. Losses at the gene ends were 3 bases for V and 8 bases for J; bases not matched to a gene: 7. The chain's CDR3 is CASSMGGAIDEQFF. DNA for the CDR3: TGTGCCAGTAGTATGGGAGGGGCCATCGATGAGCAGTTCTTC.